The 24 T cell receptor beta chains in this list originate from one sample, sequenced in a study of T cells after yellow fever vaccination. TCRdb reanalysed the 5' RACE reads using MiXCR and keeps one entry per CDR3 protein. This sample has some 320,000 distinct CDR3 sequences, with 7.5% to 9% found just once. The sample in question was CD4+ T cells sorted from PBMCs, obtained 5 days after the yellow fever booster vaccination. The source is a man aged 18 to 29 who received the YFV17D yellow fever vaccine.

The CDR3 loop is CASSSGTSGYEQYV. As DNA, the CDR3 is TGTGCCAGCAGTTCTGGGACTAGCGGATACGAGCAGTACGTC. The chain carries TRBV6-1 and TRBJ2-7, with 11 bases identical to TRBD2. CDR1 and CDR2 (germline): MNHNS, SASEGT. The CDR3 consists of 14 residues. Trimming at V came to 5 bases and at J to 4 bases, leaving 4 bases not matched to a gene.

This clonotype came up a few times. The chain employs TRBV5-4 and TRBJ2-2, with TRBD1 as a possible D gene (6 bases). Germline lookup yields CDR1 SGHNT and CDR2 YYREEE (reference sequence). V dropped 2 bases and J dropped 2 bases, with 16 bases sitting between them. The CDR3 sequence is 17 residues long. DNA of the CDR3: TGTGCCAGCAGCTTCCTGCAGGGGTCCAGAAACACCGGGGAGCTGTTTTTT. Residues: CASSFLQGSRNTGELFF.

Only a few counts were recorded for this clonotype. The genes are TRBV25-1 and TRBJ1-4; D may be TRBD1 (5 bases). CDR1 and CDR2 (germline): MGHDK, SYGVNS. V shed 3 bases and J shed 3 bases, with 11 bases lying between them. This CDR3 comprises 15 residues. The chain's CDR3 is CASSEGGVANEKLFF. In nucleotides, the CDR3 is TGTGCCAGCAGTGAGGGGGGGGTGGCTAATGAAAAACTGTTTTTT.

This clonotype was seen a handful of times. The CDR3 DNA is TGCAGCGCCTCAGGCAAGGGGCATGGGACAGATACGCAGTATTTT. It specifies CSASGKGHGTDTQYF. The V gene is TRBV29-1, the J gene TRBJ2-3, with D maybe TRBD1 (5 bases). Germline loops: CDR1 SQVTM, CDR2 ANQGSEA. Deletions cut 7 bases from V and 3 bases from J, with 20 bases between. CDR3 size: 15 residues.

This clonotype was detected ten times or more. CDR3 DNA sequence: TGTGCCAGCAGCAGCAGGGCGATCCAAGAGACCCAGTACTTC. The encoded protein is CASSSRAIQETQYF. The chain is built from TRBV5-5 and TRBJ2-5; D might be TRBD1 (5 bases). Germline CDR1 SGHKS, CDR2 YYEKEE (reference sequence). The V and J ends lost 4 bases and 1 base respectively, with 11 bases between them. The CDR3 extends over 14 amino acids.

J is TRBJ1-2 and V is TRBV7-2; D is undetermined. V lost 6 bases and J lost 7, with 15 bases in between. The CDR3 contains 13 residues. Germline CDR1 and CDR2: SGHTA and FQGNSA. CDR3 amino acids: CASSLQGRTGYTF. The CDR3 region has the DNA TGTGCCAGCAGTTTACAAGGGAGGACTGGCTACACCTTC.

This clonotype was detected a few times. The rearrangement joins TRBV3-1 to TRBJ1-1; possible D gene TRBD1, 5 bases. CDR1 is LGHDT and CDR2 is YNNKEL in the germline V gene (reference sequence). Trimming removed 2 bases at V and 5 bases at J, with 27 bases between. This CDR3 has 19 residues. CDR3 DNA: TGTGCCAGCAGCCAATACGGAGGGGCTGGACCAACGCCGTCGACTGAAGCTTTCTTT. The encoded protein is CASSQYGGAGPTPSTEAFF.

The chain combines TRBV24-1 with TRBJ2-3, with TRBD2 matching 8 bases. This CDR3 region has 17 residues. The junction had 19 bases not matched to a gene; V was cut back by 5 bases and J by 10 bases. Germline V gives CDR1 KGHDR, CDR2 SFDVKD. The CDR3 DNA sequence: TGTGCCACCAGTGTAAGTCTTAAGGCTAGCGGGTTTATCCCGCAGTATTTT. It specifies CATSVSLKASGFIPQYF.

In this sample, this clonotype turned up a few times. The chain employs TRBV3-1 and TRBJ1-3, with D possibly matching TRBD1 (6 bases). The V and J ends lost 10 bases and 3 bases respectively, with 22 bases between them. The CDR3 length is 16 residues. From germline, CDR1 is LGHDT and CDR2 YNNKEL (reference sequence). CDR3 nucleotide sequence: TGTGCCACCCGGCGGGCCGGCACAGGGAGTGGAAACACCATATATTTT. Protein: CATRRAGTGSGNTIYF.

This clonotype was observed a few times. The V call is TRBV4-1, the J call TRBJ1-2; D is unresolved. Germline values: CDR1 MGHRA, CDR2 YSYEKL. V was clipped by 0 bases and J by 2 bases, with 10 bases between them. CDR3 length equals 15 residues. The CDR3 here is CASSQDSAFNYGYTF. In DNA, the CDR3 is TGCGCCAGCAGCCAAGATTCGGCCTTCAACTATGGCTACACCTTC.

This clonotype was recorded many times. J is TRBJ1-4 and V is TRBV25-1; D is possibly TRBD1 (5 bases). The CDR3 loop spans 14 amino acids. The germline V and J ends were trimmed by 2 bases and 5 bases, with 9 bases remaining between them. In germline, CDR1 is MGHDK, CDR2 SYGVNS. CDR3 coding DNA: TGTGCCAGCAGTGAACAGGGTCTCAATGAAAAACTGTTTTTT. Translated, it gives CASSEQGLNEKLFF.

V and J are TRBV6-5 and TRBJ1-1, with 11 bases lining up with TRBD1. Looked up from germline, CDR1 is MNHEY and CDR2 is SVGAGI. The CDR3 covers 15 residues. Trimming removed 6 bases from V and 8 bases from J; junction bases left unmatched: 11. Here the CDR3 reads CASRRGDRTGGEAFF. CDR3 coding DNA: TGTGCCAGCAGAAGGGGAGACCGGACAGGGGGCGAAGCTTTCTTT.

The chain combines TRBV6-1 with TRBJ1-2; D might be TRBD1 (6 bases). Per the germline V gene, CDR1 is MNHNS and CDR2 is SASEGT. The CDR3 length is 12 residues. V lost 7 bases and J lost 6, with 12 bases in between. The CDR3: CASTVNRDGYTF. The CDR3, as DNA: TGTGCCAGCACTGTTAACAGGGATGGCTACACCTTC.

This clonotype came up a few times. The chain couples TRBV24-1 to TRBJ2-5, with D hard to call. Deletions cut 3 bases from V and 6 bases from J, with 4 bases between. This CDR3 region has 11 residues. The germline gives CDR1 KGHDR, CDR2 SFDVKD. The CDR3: CATSDRQTQYF. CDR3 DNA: TGTGCCACCAGTGATCGTCAGACCCAGTACTTC.

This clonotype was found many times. The CDR3 here is CASSTRLAGLRGQYF. Here the CDR3 DNA reads TGTGCCAGCAGCACCCGACTAGCGGGGTTACGAGGGCAGTACTTC. This sequence joins TRBV11-2 and TRBJ2-7, with 11 bases fitting TRBD2. With V trimmed by 5 bases and J by 9 bases, 12 bases remained unmatched. The CDR3 totals 15 residues. Germline V gene data show CDR1 as SGHAT and CDR2 as FQNNGV.

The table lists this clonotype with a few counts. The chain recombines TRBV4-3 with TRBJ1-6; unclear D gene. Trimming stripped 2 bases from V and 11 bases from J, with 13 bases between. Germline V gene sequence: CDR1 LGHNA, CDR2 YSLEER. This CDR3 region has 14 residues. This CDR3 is CASSQLLNGAPLHF. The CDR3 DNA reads TGCGCCAGCAGCCAACTTCTAAATGGCGCACCCCTCCACTTT.

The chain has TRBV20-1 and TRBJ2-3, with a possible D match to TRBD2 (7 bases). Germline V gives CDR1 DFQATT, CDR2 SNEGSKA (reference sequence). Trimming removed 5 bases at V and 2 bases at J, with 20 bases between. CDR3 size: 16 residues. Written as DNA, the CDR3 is TGCAGTGCTGCCGGAGCGGCGGGGGCCCTCACAGATACGCAGTATTTT. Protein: CSAAGAAGALTDTQYF.

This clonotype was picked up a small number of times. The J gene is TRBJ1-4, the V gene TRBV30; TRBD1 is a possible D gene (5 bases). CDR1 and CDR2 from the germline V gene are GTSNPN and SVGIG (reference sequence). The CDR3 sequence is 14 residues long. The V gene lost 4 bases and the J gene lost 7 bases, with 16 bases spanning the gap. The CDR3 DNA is TGTGCCTGGAAGGTGGGGGGTACCGGTGAAAAACTGTTTTTT. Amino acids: CAWKVGGTGEKLFF.

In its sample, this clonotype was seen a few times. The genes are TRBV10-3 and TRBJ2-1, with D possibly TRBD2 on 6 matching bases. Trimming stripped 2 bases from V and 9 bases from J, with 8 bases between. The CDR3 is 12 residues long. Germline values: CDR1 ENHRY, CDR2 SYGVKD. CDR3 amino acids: CAISEGGFEQFF. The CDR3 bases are TGTGCCATCAGTGAGGGGGGGTTTGAGCAGTTCTTC.

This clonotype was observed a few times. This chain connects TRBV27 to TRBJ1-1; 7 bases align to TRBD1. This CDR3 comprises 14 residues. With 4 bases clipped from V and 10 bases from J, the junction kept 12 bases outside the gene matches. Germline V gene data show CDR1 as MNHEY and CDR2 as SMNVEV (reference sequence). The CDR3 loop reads CASSSGQASGAAFF. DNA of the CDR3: TGTGCCAGCAGTTCAGGACAGGCCTCGGGAGCAGCTTTCTTT.

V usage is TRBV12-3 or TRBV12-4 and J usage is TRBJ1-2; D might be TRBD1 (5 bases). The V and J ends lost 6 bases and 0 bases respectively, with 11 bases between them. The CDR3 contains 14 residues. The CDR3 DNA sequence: TGTGCCAGCAGCTCACAGGTGACTAACTATGGCTACACCTTC. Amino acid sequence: CASSSQVTNYGYTF.

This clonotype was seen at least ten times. CDR3 loop: CASRPTSGSTDTQYF. The CDR3 DNA reads as TGCGCCAGCAGACCGACTAGCGGCAGCACAGATACGCAGTATTTT. V gene TRBV4-1 combines with J gene TRBJ2-3, with 9 nucleotides matching TRBD2. Germline V gives CDR1 MGHRA, CDR2 YSYEKL. The CDR3 has 15 residues. Germline trimming cut 6 bases from V and 0 bases from J; bases unmatched to any gene: 4.

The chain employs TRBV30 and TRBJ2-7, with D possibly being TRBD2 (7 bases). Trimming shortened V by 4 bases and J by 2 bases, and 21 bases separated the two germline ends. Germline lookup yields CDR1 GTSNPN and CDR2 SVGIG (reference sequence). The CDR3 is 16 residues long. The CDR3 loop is CAWKADGGRAAYEQYF. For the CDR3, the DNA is TGTGCCTGGAAGGCAGACGGGGGGCGAGCGGCCTACGAGCAGTACTTC.

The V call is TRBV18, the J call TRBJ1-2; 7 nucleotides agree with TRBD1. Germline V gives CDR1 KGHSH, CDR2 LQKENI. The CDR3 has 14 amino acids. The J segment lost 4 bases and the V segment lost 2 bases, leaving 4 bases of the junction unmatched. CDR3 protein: CASSPKGGVYGYTF. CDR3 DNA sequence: TGTGCCAGCTCACCAAAAGGGGGCGTCTATGGCTACACCTTC.